This record concerns one TCR beta chain sequence. This clone's antigen is unknown. This may be a read error, as it is one base from a much larger clone. The record originates from a study of breast tumors, draining lymph nodes, adjacent tissues listed by TCRdb under 2016. Some background on the complete study: Breast cancer patients provided tumor, adjacent nontumor tissue and axillary lymph nodes, and the study compared the TCR beta repertoires across these three sources. The study aimed to assess the relationships and possible T-cell exchange between tumor, surrounding tissue and draining lymph node repertoires in human breast cancer.

General study outcomes and caveats: Tumor T-cell repertoires showed less diversity than lymph node repertoires and more diversity than nontumor tissue repertoires, and tumor T-cell repertoires showed preferential V and J gene usage. In luminal-like breast cancer, tumor and nontumor tissue repertoires resembled each other significantly more than in basal-like breast cancer. The study presented the conclusion that tumor T cells originate in lymph nodes as consistent with a hypothesis, not as something directly demonstrated. A scenario in which most tumor T cells derive from the lymph node and then expand within tumor tissue was judged to be consistent with the data.

The axillary draining lymph nodes of breast cancer patients were the source of the lymph node samples. Sequenced on an Illumina HiSeq 2000. Multiplex PCR amplification was used to build the TCR beta chain libraries. The amplified TCR beta chain products were analyzed by high-throughput sequencing. In TCRdb, the public reads were trimmed at Q25 with fastp and aligned with MiXCR, with productive beta chains retained. When rows share a CDR3 protein, they turn into one entry using the most common DNA and genes. Present in this sample are around 120,000 distinct CDR3 sequences, just under 20% of which were seen just once. The biggest ten clones account for more than 3% of the sample. The CDR3 goes from the cysteine to the phenylalanine over 13 residues. The CDR3 DNA has 39 bases and is translated from base 1. Taken from the germline V gene (reference sequence), the CDR1 and CDR2 loops are DFQATT and SNEGSKA.

The sample consisted of axillary lymph node tissue. This TCR was sampled from a female donor with breast cancer. Some clones in this sample may be carry-over from other donors' samples. Rearrangement joined TRBV20-1 to TRBJ2-3, and 7 junctional nucleotides match TRBD1. The CDR3 protein: CSARTGSTGTQYF. The sequenced DNA: TGCAGTGCGCGGACAGGAAGCACAGGTACGCAGTATTTT.